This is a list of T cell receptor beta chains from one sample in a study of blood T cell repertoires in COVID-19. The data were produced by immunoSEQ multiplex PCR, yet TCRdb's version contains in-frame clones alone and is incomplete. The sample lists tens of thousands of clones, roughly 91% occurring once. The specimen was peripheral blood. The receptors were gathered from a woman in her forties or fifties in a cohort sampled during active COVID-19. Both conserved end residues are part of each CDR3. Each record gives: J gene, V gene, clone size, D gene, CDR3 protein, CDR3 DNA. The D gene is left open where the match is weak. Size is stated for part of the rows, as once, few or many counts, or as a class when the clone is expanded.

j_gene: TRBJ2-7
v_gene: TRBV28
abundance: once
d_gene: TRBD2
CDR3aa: CASSGSGSSYEQYF
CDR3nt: TGTGCCAGCAGTGGAAGCGGGAGCTCCTACGAGCAGTACTTC

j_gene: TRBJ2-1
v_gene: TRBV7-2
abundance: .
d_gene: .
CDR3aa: CASSLSGERDNEQFF
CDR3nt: TGTGCCAGCAGCTTATCTGGAGAACGGGACAATGAGCAGTTCTTC

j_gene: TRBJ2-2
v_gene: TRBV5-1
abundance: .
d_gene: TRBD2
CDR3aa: CASSGGASGTNTGELFF
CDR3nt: TGCGCCAGCAGCGGCGGGGCTAGCGGGACGAACACCGGGGAGCTGTTTTTT

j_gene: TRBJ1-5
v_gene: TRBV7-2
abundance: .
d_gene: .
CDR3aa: CASSAPGGPVGNQPQHF
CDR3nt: TGTGCCAGCAGCGCCCCGGGAGGCCCGGTGGGCAATCAGCCCCAGCATTTT

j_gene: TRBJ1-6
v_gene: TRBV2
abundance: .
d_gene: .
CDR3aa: CASGEGGRSPLHF
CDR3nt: TGTGCCAGCGGGGAGGGGGGTCGATCACCCCTCCACTTT

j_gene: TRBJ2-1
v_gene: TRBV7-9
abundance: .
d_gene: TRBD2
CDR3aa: CASTLAGGTYNEQFF
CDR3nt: TGTGCCAGCACGCTAGCGGGGGGGACCTACAATGAGCAGTTCTTC

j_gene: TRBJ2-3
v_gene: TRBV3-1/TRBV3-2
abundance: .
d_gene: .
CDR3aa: CASSPAGPDTQYF
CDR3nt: TGTGCCAGCAGCCCGGCAGGCCCTGATACGCAGTATTTT

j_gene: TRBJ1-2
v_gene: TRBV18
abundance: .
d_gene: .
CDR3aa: CASSPPAGYGYTF
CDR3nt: TGTGCCAGCTCACCACCGGCAGGCTATGGCTACACCTTC

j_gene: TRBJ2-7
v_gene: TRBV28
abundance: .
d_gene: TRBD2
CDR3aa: CASSPGTTIYEQYF
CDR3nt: TGTGCCAGCAGCCCCGGGACTACAATTTACGAGCAGTACTTC

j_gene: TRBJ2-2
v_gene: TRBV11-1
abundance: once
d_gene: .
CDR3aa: CASSHQLGAGIGELFF
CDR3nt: TGTGCCAGCAGCCATCAACTGGGGGCCGGCATCGGGGAGCTGTTTTTT

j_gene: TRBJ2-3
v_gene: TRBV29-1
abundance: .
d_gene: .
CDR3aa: CSVRQITDTQYF
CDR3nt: TGCAGCGTTAGACAGATCACAGATACGCAGTATTTT

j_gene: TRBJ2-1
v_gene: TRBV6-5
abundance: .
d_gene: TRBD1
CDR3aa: CASSSFEGAVLAEQFF
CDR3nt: TGTGCCAGCAGTTCTTTTGAGGGGGCTGTCTTGGCTGAGCAGTTCTTC

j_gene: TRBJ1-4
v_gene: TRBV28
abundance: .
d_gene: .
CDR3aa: CASSPPGGGEKLFF
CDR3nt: TGTGCCAGCAGTCCCCCCGGGGGGGGAGAAAAACTGTTTTTT

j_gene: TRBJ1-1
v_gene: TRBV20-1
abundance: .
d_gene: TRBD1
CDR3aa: CSARGQGQF
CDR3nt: TGCAGTGCTAGAGGCCAGGGACAGTTT

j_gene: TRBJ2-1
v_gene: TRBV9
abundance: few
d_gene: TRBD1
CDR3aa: CASSEPGTGNNNEQFF
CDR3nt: TGTGCCAGCAGCGAACCCGGGACAGGGAACAACAATGAGCAGTTCTTC

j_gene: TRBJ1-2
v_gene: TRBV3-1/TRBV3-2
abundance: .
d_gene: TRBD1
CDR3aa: CASSRQGISNYGYTF
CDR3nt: TGTGCCAGCAGCCGACAGGGGATCTCTAACTATGGCTACACCTTC

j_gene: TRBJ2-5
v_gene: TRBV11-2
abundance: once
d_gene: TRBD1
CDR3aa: CASSLGTGGQETQYF
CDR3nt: TGTGCCAGCAGCTTAGGGACAGGGGGCCAAGAGACCCAGTACTTC

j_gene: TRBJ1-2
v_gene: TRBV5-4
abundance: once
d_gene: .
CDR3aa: CASSSSRELGYGYTF
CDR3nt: TGTGCCAGCAGCTCCTCCAGGGAATTGGGGTATGGCTACACCTTC

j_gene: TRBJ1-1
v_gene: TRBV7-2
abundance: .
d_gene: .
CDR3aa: CASSTSQGYTEAFF
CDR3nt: TGTGCCAGCAGCACTTCCCAGGGATACACTGAAGCTTTCTTT

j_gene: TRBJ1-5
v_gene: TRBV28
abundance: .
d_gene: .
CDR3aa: CASSQNQPQHF
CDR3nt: TGTGCCAGCAGCCAAAATCAGCCCCAGCATTTT

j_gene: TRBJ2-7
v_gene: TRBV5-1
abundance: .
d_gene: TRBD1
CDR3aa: CASSLPGTAGEQYF
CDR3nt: TGCGCCAGCAGCTTACCCGGGACAGCCGGCGAGCAGTACTTC

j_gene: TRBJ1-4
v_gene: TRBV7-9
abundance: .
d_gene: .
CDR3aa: CASRLDPGANEKLFF
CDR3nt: TGTGCCAGCAGGTTGGACCCGGGGGCTAATGAAAAACTGTTTTTT

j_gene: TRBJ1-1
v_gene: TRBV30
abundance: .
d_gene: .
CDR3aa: CAFDRNTEAFF
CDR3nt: TGTGCCTTTGACAGAAACACTGAAGCTTTCTTT

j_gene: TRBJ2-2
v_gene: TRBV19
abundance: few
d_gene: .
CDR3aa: CATTRRGHRTGELFF
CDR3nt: TGTGCCACTACGCGGCGGGGGCACCGAACCGGGGAGCTGTTTTTT

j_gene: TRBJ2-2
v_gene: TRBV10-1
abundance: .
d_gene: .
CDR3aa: CASSANGNALFF
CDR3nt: TGCGCCAGCAGTGCGAACGGGAACGCGCTGTTTTTT

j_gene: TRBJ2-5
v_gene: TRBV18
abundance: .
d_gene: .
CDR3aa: CASSRDRGETQYF
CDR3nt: TGTGCCAGCTCACGGGATAGGGGAGAGACCCAGTACTTC

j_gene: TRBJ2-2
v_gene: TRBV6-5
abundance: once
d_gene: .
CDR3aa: CASKEYRELTGELFF
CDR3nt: TGTGCCAGCAAAGAGTACAGGGAGTTAACCGGGGAGCTGTTTTTT

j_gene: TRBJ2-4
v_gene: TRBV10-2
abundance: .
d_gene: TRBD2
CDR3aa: CASSAGTRLYF
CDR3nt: TGCGCCAGCAGTGCCGGGACTAGGTTGTACTTC

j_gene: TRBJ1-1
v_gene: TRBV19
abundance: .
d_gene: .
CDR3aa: CASMGGVTEAFF
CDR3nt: TGTGCCAGTATGGGGGGGGTCACTGAAGCTTTCTTT

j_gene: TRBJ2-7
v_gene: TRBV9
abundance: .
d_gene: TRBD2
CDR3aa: CASSVGTSGSAASYEQYF
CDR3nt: TGTGCCAGCAGCGTTGGGACTAGCGGGAGCGCCGCCTCCTACGAGCAGTACTTC

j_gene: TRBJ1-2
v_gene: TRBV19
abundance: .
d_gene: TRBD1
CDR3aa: CASTSDRGSLYGYTF
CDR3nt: TGTGCCAGTACCTCGGACAGGGGGAGCCTCTATGGCTACACCTTC

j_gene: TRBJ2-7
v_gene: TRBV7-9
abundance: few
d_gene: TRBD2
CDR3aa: CASSPAQGSGRNEQYF
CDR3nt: TGTGCCAGCAGCCCAGCACAGGGGAGCGGGAGGAACGAGCAGTACTTC

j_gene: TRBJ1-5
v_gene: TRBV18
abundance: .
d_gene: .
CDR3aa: CASSPRTGQPQHF
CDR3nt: TGTGCCAGCTCACCAAGGACGGGGCAGCCCCAGCATTTT

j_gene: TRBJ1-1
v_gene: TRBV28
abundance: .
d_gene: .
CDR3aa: CASSLGSQGPTEAFF
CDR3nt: TGTGCCAGCAGTTTAGGTTCCCAGGGGCCCACTGAAGCTTTCTTT

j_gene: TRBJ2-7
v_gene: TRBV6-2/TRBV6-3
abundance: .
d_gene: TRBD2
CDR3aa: CASSYQAGGSNEQYF
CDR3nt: TGTGCCAGCAGTTACCAAGCGGGGGGGTCCAACGAGCAGTACTTC

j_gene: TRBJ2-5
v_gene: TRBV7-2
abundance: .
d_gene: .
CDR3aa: CASSHNRDLETQYF
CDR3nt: TGTGCCAGCAGCCATAACAGGGATTTAGAGACCCAGTACTTC

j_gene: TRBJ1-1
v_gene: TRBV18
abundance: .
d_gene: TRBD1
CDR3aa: CASLRTGQGTEAFF
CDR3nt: TGTGCCAGCCTCCGGACAGGCCAAGGGACTGAAGCTTTCTTT